The source of this T cell receptor beta chain is a study of T cells in Graves' hyperthyroidism and ophthalmopathy. Researchers took RNA transcripts and amplified the TCR beta CDR3 regions from them. In the first-round RT-PCR of the TCR CDR3, the HTBI primer set was used. TCRdb passed the multiplex PCR reads through MiXCR, listing each CDR3 protein once. The sample lists 500,000 to 550,000 distinct CDR3 sequences, around 20% occurring once. This clonotype has ten or more counts. A lack of ophthalmopathy progression within 18 months defined stable Graves' hyperthyroidism. CDR1 is MDHEN, CDR2 SYDVKM, per germline. The CDR3 covers 15 residues. Trimming at V came to 3 bases and at J to 2 bases, leaving 4 bases not matched to a gene.

The sequence came from a man between 18 and 29 years old with Graves' hyperthyroidism. This chain connects TRBV28 to TRBJ1-5; 7 bases fit TRBD1. Sequencing used blood. Written as DNA, the CDR3 is TGTGCCAGCAGTTTTGTAGACAGGGGCAATCAGCCCCAGCATTTT. Translated: CASSFVDRGNQPQHF.